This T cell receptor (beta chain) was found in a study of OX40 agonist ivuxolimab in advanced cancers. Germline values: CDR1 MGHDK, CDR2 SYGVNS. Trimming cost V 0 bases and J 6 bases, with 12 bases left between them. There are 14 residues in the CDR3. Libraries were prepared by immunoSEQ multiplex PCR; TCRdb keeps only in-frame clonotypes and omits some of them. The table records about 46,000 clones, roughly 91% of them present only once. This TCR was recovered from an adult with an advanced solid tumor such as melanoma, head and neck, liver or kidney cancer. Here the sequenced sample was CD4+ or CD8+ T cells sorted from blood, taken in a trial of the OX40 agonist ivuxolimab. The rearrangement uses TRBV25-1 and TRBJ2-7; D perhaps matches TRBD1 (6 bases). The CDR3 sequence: CASSEYSQTGEQYF. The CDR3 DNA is TGTGCCAGCAGTGAATATTCCCAGACAGGCGAGCAGTACTTC.